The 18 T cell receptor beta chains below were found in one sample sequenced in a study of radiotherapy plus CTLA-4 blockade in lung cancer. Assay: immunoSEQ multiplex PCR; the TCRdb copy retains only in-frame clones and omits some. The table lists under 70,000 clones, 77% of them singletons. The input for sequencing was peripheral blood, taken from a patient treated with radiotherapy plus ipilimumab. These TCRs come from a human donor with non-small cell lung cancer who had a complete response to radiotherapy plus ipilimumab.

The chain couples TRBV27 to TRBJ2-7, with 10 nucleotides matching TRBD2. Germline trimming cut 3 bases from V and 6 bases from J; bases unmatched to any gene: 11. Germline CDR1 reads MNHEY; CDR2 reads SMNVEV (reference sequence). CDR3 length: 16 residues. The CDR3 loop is CASSLWGAGGGGEQYF. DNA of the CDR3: TGTGCCAGCAGTTTGTGGGGAGCGGGGGGGGGCGGCGAGCAGTACTTC.

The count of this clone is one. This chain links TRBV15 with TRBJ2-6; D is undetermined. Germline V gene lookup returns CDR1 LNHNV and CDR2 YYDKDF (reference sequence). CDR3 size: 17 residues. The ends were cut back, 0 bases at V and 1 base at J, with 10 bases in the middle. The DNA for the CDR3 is TGTGCCACCAGCAGAGATCCAGTTTCTTCTGGGGCCAACGTCCTGACTTTC. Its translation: CATSRDPVSSGANVLTF. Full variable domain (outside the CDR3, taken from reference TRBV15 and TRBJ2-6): DAMVIQNPRYQVTQFGKPVTLSCSQTLNHNVMYWYQQKSSQAPKLLFHYYDKDFNNEADTPDNFQSRRPNTSFCFLDIRSPGLGDTAMYLCATSRDPVSSGANVLTFGAGSRLTVL.

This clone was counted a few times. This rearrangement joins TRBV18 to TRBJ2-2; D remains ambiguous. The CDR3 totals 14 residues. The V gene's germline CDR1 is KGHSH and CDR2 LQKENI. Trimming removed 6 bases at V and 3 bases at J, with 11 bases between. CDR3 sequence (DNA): TGTGCCAGCTCCCCCGGGTCCGACACCGGGGAGCTGTTTTTT. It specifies CASSPGSDTGELFF.

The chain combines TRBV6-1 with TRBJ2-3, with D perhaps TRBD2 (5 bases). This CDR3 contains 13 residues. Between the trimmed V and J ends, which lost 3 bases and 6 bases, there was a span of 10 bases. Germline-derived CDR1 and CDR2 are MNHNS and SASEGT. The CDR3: CASSETDLDTQYF. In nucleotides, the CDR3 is TGTGCCAGCAGTGAGACGGACTTGGATACGCAGTATTTT.

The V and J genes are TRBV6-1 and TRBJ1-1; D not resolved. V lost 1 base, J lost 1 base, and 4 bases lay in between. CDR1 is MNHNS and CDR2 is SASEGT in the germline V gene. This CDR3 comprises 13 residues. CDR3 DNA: TGTGCCAGCAGTGAAGACCAGAACACTGAAGCTTTCTTT. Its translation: CASSEDQNTEAFF.

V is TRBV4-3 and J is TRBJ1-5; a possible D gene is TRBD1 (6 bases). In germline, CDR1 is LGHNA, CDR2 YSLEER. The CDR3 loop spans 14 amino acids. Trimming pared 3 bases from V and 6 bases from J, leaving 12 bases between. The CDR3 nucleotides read TGCGCCAGCAGCCACAACAGGGAAGGTCAGCCCCAGCATTTT. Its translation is CASSHNREGQPQHF.

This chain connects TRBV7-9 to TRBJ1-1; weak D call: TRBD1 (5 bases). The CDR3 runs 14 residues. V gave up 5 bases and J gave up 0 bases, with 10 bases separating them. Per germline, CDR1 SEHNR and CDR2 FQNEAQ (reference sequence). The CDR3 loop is CASSPGAMNTEAFF. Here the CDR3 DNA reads TGTGCCAGCAGCCCCGGGGCGATGAACACTGAAGCTTTCTTT.

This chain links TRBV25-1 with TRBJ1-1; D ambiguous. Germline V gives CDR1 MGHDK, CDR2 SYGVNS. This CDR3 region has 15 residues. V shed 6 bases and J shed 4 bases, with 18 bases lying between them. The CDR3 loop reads CASSALAGGGTEAFF. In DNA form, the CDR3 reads TGTGCCAGCAGCGCTCTGGCCGGTGGTGGCACTGAAGCTTTCTTT.

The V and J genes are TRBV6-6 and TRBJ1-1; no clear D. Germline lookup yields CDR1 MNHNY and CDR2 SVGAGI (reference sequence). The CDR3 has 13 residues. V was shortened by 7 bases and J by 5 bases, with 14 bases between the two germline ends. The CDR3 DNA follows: TGTGCCAGCACTGACCCTGGGCGGACTGAAGCTTTCTTT. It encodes CASTDPGRTEAFF.

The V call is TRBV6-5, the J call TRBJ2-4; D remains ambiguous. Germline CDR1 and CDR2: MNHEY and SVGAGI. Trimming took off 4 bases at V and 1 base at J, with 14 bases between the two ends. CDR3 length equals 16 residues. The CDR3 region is CASSSGPQAAKNIQYF. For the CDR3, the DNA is TGTGCCAGCAGTTCCGGTCCTCAAGCGGCCAAAAACATTCAGTACTTC.

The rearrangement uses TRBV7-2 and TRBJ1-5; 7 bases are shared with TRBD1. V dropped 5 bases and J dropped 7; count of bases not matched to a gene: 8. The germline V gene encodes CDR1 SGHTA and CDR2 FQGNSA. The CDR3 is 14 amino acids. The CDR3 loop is CASSRDRVGQPQHF. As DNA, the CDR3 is TGTGCCAGCAGCCGAGACAGGGTTGGACAGCCCCAGCATTTT.

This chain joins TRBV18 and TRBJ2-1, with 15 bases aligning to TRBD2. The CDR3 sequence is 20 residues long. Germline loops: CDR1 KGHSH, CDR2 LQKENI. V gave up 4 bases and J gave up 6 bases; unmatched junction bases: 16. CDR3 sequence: CASSHTLKGTSGRPTNEQFF. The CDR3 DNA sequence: TGTGCCAGCTCACACACTTTAAAAGGGACTAGCGGGAGGCCAACCAATGAGCAGTTCTTC.

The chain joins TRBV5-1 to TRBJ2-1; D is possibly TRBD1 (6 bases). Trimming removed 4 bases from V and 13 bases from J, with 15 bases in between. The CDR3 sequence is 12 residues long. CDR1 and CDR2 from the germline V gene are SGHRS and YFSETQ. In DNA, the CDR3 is TGCGCCAGCAGCGTTACCGGGACATCACAGTTCTTC. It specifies CASSVTGTSQFF.

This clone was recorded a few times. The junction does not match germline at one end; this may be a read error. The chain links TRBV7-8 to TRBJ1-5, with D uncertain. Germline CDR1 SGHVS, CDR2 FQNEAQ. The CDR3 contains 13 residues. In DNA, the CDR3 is TGTGCCAGCAGCTTATTTAGCGATCAGCCCCAGCATTTT. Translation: CASSLFSDQPQHF.

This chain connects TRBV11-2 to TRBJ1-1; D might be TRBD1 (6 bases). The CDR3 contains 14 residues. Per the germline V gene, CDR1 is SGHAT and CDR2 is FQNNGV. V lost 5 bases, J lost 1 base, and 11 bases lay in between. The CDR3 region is CASSPQGQNTEAFF. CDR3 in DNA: TGTGCCAGCAGCCCACAGGGACAGAACACTGAAGCTTTCTTT. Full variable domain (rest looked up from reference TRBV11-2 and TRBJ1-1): EAGVAQSPRYKIIEKRQSVAFWCNPISGHATLYWYQQILGQGPKLLIQFQNNGVVDDSQLPKDRFSAERLKGVDSTLKIQPAKLEDSAVYLCASSPQGQNTEAFFGQGTRLTVV.

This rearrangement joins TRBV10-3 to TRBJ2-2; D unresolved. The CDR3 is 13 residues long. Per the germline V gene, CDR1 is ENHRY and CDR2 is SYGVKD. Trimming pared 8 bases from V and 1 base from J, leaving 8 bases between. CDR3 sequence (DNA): TGTGCCATCGCGACTGGGAACACCGGGGAGCTGTTTTTT. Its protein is CAIATGNTGELFF.

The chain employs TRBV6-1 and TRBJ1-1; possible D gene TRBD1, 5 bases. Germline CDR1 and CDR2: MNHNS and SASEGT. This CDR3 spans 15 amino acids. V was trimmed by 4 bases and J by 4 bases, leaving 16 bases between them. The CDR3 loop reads CASSVVAEGSTEAFF. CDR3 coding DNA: TGTGCCAGCAGTGTGGTGGCGGAGGGGAGCACTGAAGCTTTCTTT.

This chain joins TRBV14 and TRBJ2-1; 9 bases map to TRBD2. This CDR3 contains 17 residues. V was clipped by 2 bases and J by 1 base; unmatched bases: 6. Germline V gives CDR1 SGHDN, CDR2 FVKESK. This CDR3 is CASSQLAGQASYNEQFF. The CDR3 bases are TGTGCCAGCAGCCAACTAGCGGGACAAGCATCCTACAATGAGCAGTTCTTC.